This T cell receptor (beta chain) was identified in a study of T cell responses to AZD1222 COVID-19 vaccine. Study-wide findings and caveats: Most donors were white British, females outnumbered males, and clonal diversity was possibly underestimated. Among vaccine-associated CD4 TCRs, coverage spanned spike, with dominance at 160-218 and 743-854. Repertoire collection took place solely once the T cell response had peaked.

Germline-derived CDR1 and CDR2 are SEHNR and FQNEAQ (reference sequence). The CDR3 is made up of 15 amino acids. V lost 5 bases, J lost 11 bases, and 17 bases stayed unmatched. The assay was immunoSEQ multiplex PCR, and TCRdb's table has in-frame clones only and misses some. The data hold fewer than 150,000 clones, with around nine tenths observed a single time. Points on this clone: Its antigen is unidentified.

The receptor's source is an adult who received the AZD1222 COVID-19 vaccine. Specimen: peripheral blood, collected 28 days after the second AZD1222 dose. The chain links TRBV7-9 to TRBJ1-1; 7 bases are a match to TRBD1. The CDR3 spells CASSPPSIPGGHAFF. CDR3 DNA sequence: TGTGCCAGCAGCCCCCCCTCTATACCAGGGGGTCATGCTTTCTTT.